These 23 T cell receptor beta chains originate from one sample sequenced in a study of cytomegalovirus exposure and HLA in healthy donors. PCR used 60 Vbeta primers and 13 Jbeta primers. Using immunoSEQ multiplex PCR, the repertoire was profiled, and TCRdb retains in-frame clones only, with some absent. This table holds 110,000 to 150,000 clones. The sequencing input was PBMCs. These receptors all stem from a male donor in good health and CMV-seronegative.

This CDR3 is CASSLTGSTSTDTQYF. The CDR3 DNA follows: TGTGCCAGCAGTTTAACTGGGAGCACTAGCACAGATACGCAGTATTTT. The chain recombines TRBV28 with TRBJ2-3, with D tentatively TRBD2 (5 bases). Per the germline V gene, CDR1 is MDHEN and CDR2 is SYDVKM. V lost 2 bases and J 0 bases, leaving 12 bases between the germline ends. This CDR3 has 16 residues.

The rearrangement uses TRBV11-3 and TRBJ1-1; unclear D gene. This CDR3 has 13 residues. V gave up 3 bases and J gave up 1 base, with 6 bases separating them. The germline V gene encodes CDR1 SGHNT and CDR2 YENEEA. CDR3 sequence reads: CASSFGGNTEAFF. DNA of the CDR3: TGTGCCAGCAGCTTCGGAGGGAACACTGAAGCTTTCTTT. Full variable domain (remainder filled in from reference TRBV11-3 and TRBJ1-1): EAGVVQSPRYKIIEKKQPVAFWCNPISGHNTLYWYLQNLGQGPELLIRYENEEAVDDSQLPKDRFSAERLKGVDSTLKIQPAELGDSAVYLCASSFGGNTEAFFGQGTRLTVV.

The chain is built from TRBV4-3 and TRBJ1-2; 7 nucleotides agree with TRBD1. CDR1 and CDR2 (germline): LGHNA, YSLEER. The CDR3 is made up of 15 amino acids. The V segment lost 4 bases and the J segment 6 bases; nucleotides outside the gene matches: 11. CDR3 protein: CASSLLDRAGHGYTF. Written as DNA, the CDR3 is TGCGCCAGCAGCCTATTAGACAGGGCAGGGCATGGCTACACCTTC.

This chain connects TRBV7-2 to TRBJ1-5; D unclear. The CDR3 runs to 13 residues. V lost 2 bases and J 4 bases, leaving 6 bases between the germline ends. The germline V gene has CDR1 SGHTA and CDR2 FQGNSA. The CDR3 sequence: CASSLTKNQPQHF. CDR3 DNA sequence: TGTGCCAGCAGCTTAACTAAAAATCAGCCCCAGCATTTT.

The V and J genes are TRBV19 and TRBJ1-1; 9 bases are shared with TRBD1. This CDR3 region has 13 residues. Unmatched junction bases numbered 8, after V lost 5 bases and J lost 10 bases. The germline V gene has CDR1 LNHDA and CDR2 SQIVND (reference sequence). CDR3 sequence reads: CASSAGTGNGAFF. In nucleotides, the CDR3 is TGTGCCAGTAGTGCCGGGACAGGGAATGGAGCTTTCTTT. The full variable domain, with the rest looked up from reference TRBV19 and TRBJ1-1, is DGGITQSPKYLFRKEGQNVTLSCEQNLNHDAMYWYRQDPGQGLRLIYYSQIVNDFQKGDIAEGYSVSREKKESFPLTVTSAQKNPTAFYLCASSAGTGNGAFFGQGTRLTVV.

The J gene is TRBJ2-2, the V gene TRBV7-7; tentative D call: TRBD1 (7 bases). Germline loops: CDR1 SSHAT, CDR2 FNYEAQ (reference sequence). The CDR3 covers 14 residues. The V end was cut by 6 bases, the J end by 7 bases, with 15 bases between. CDR3 sequence reads: CASRDRKEGGELFF. The CDR3 DNA sequence: TGTGCCAGCAGGGACAGGAAGGAGGGCGGGGAGCTGTTTTTT.

The chain employs TRBV10-3 and TRBJ2-5; 8 bases are shared with TRBD1. Germline V gene sequence: CDR1 ENHRY, CDR2 SYGVKD. With V trimmed by 5 bases and J by 1 base, 3 bases remained unmatched. This CDR3 comprises 14 residues. CDR3 loop: CAISSGQAQETQYF. As DNA, the CDR3 is TGTGCCATCAGTTCGGGACAGGCCCAAGAGACCCAGTACTTC.

V is TRBV18 and J is TRBJ2-7; 9 bases align to TRBD2. J gave up 3 bases and V 2 bases, and 14 bases lay outside the gene matches. CDR3 length: 18 residues. Per the germline V gene, CDR1 is KGHSH and CDR2 is LQKENI. The CDR3: CASSPTGVLAGLGYEQYF. CDR3 sequence (DNA): TGTGCCAGCTCACCAACGGGGGTGCTAGCGGGATTAGGCTACGAGCAGTACTTC.

The chain recombines TRBV7-9 with TRBJ2-1, with a possible D match to TRBD2 (7 bases). CDR3 length: 16 amino acids. Germline-derived CDR1 and CDR2 are SEHNR and FQNEAQ (reference sequence). V shed 0 bases and J shed 0 bases, with 9 bases lying between them. Here the CDR3 reads CASSLARGPSYNEQFF. The CDR3 DNA reads as TGTGCCAGCAGCTTAGCGCGGGGGCCCTCCTACAATGAGCAGTTCTTC.

CDR3 bases: TGTGCCAGCAGCGTAGATGTCAGTACCAACACTGAAGCTTTCTTT. Protein: CASSVDVSTNTEAFF. The V call is TRBV9, the J call TRBJ1-1; D not certain. Germline CDR1 reads SGDLS; CDR2 reads YYNGEE. This CDR3 is built from 15 residues. Deletions cut 0 bases from V and 2 bases from J, with 11 bases between.

The J gene is TRBJ2-2, the V gene TRBV5-1; TRBD1 matches at 8 bases. This CDR3 is built from 15 residues. CDR1 is SGHRS and CDR2 is YFSETQ in the germline V gene. After removal of 0 bases from V and 7 bases from J, the junction contained 5 bases not matched to a gene. As DNA, the CDR3 is TGCGCCAGCAGCTTGGTTACAGGGGGAGTCGGGGAGCTGTTTTTT. Translated: CASSLVTGGVGELFF. Combining the CDR3 with reference TRBV5-1 and TRBJ2-2 gives the whole variable domain KAGVTQTPRYLIKTRGQQVTLSCSPISGHRSVSWYQQTPGQGLQFLFEYFSETQRNKGNFPGRFSGRQFSNSRSEMNVSTLELGDSALYLCASSLVTGGVGELFFGEGSRLTVL.

This rearrangement joins TRBV6-5 to TRBJ2-1, with 13 bases fitting TRBD2. V dropped 7 bases and J dropped 9; count of bases not matched to a gene: 9. CDR3 length: 15 residues. The germline V gene has CDR1 MNHEY and CDR2 SVGAGI. The CDR3 DNA is TGTGCCAGCACCCGGACTAGCGGGGGTGTAGTTGAGCAGTTCTTC. Translating gives CASTRTSGGVVEQFF.

This chain connects TRBV9 to TRBJ2-1; 9 bases agree with TRBD2. CDR1 and CDR2 from the germline V gene are SGDLS and YYNGEE. This CDR3 comprises 16 residues. The V gene end was trimmed by 0 bases and the J gene end by 10 bases; junction bases not matched to a gene: 11. For the CDR3, the DNA is TGTGCCAGCAGCGTAGCAGCGGGAGGCACAAATCGGGAGCAGTTCTTC. Translation: CASSVAAGGTNREQFF.

The chain links TRBV29-1 to TRBJ1-2, with D uncertain. V dropped 3 bases and J dropped 2 bases, with 7 bases sitting between them. CDR3 size: 12 residues. CDR1 and CDR2 from the germline V gene are SQVTM and ANQGSEA. CDR3 residues: CSVEWQNYGYTF. CDR3 DNA sequence: TGCAGCGTTGAGTGGCAGAACTATGGCTACACCTTC. Full variable domain (remainder filled in from reference TRBV29-1 and TRBJ1-2): SAVISQKPSRDICQRGTSLTIQCQVDSQVTMMFWYRQQPGQSLTLIATANQGSEATYESGFVIDKFPISRPNLTFSTLTVSNMSPEDSSIYLCSVEWQNYGYTFGSGTRLTVV.

The chain uses TRBV30 and TRBJ1-2, with 9 bases lining up with TRBD1. CDR3 size: 15 residues. Germline CDR1 and CDR2: GTSNPN and SVGIG (reference sequence). J lost 4 bases, V lost 4 bases, and 10 bases had no gene match. This chain's CDR3 is CAWKPRDRALYGYTF. In DNA, the CDR3 is TGTGCCTGGAAACCACGGGACAGGGCCCTCTATGGCTACACCTTC.

The chain combines TRBV5-1 with TRBJ1-4, with 7 bases aligning to TRBD1. The V gene's germline CDR1 is SGHRS and CDR2 YFSETQ. The ends lost 3 bases at V and 0 bases at J; junction bases unmatched: 8. The CDR3 is made up of 17 amino acids. CDR3 in DNA: TGCGCCAGCAGCTCTAACTCAGGGGGATCAACTAATGAAAAACTGTTTTTT. Its translation: CASSSNSGGSTNEKLFF.

This chain joins TRBV2 and TRBJ2-1; the D gene is possibly TRBD2 (5 bases). This CDR3 has 15 residues. Trimming removed 7 bases from V and 6 bases from J, with 19 bases in between. Germline-derived CDR1 and CDR2 are SNHLY and FYNNEI. This chain's CDR3 is CASTPMASSSNEQFF. CDR3 sequence (DNA): TGTGCCAGCACCCCCATGGCTAGCTCTAGCAATGAGCAGTTCTTC.

The gene calls are TRBV6-5 and TRBJ1-2, with D tentatively TRBD1 (5 bases). V lost 0 bases and J 8 bases, leaving 13 bases between the germline ends. This CDR3 is built from 14 residues. Germline loops: CDR1 MNHEY, CDR2 SVGAGI. In nucleotides, the CDR3 is TGTGCCAGCAGTTACTCAGGGGCCAGGGCCGGCTACACCTTC. Translated: CASSYSGARAGYTF.

The chain couples TRBV9 to TRBJ1-5, with 7 bases aligning to TRBD1. The CDR3 has 13 residues. J lost 6 bases, V lost 3 bases, and 3 bases had no gene match. CDR1 is SGDLS and CDR2 is YYNGEE in the germline V gene. The CDR3 loop reads CASSAQGVQPQHF. CDR3 sequence (DNA): TGTGCCAGCAGCGCCCAGGGGGTTCAGCCCCAGCATTTT.

Here the CDR3 reads CASSFRSGEYNEQFF. DNA for the CDR3: TGTGCCAGCAGCTTTCGGTCCGGGGAGTACAATGAGCAGTTCTTC. The chain employs TRBV11-2 and TRBJ2-1; perhaps TRBD2 as D (5 bases). The CDR3 extends over 15 amino acids. V gave up 3 bases and J gave up 4 bases, with 13 bases separating them. Germline CDR1 is SGHAT and CDR2 is FQNNGV.

The V gene is TRBV19, the J gene TRBJ2-2; D might be TRBD2 (6 bases). V was shortened by 6 bases and J by 4 bases, with 6 bases between the two germline ends. The CDR3 has 12 amino acids. CDR1 is LNHDA, CDR2 SQIVND, per germline (reference sequence). The CDR3 here is CASRGGTGELFF. The CDR3 nucleotides read TGTGCCAGTAGGGGGGGCACCGGGGAGCTGTTTTTT.

CDR3 loop: CASGWGGANYEQYF. CDR3 nucleotide sequence: TGTGCTAGTGGTTGGGGGGGTGCGAACTACGAGCAGTACTTC. This rearrangement joins TRBV12-5 to TRBJ2-7; 7 bases are shared with TRBD2. Unmatched junction bases numbered 6, after V lost 4 bases and J lost 3 bases. The CDR3 has 14 amino acids. Germline CDR1 and CDR2: LGHNT and FRNRAP.

The CDR3 is CASSIKADYGYTF. Written as DNA, the CDR3 is TGTGCCAGTAGTATCAAAGCCGACTATGGCTACACCTTC. The V call is TRBV19, the J call TRBJ1-2; no clear D gene. The CDR3 consists of 13 residues. Germline assignment: CDR1 LNHDA and CDR2 SQIVND (reference sequence). V lost 3 bases to trimming and J lost 3 bases, with 8 bases between them.